The 15 T cell receptor beta chains listed next were all sequenced from one sample in a study of blood T cell repertoires in COVID-19. Sequencing used immunoSEQ multiplex PCR; TCRdb keeps in-frame clones, though not all of them. Of a few hundred thousand clones in the sample, 70% to 90% were seen once. Sequenced sample: peripheral blood. These receptors came from a woman between 55 and 75 years old with COVID-19, enrolled during active disease.

This clone was seen a single time. The chain links TRBV6-9 to TRBJ2-7, with a possible D match to TRBD1 (6 bases). CDR1 MNHGY and CDR2 SVAAGI come from the germline V gene. This CDR3 contains 14 residues. With 2 bases removed from V and 2 bases from J, the gap between germline ends came to 10 bases. For the CDR3, the DNA is TGTGCCAGCAGTTATAGGGGGACACCCTACGAGCAGTACTTC. Translating it yields CASSYRGTPYEQYF.

This clone was observed a few times. DNA for the CDR3: TGTGCCAGCAGATTTGGACAGGGGGCACAAGAGCAGTACTTC. Translation gives CASRFGQGAQEQYF. The chain recombines TRBV2 with TRBJ2-7, with 11 bases fitting TRBD1. V was pared by 6 bases and J by 7 bases, with 8 bases of the junction left unmatched. Per germline, CDR1 SNHLY and CDR2 FYNNEI. The length of the CDR3 is 14 residues.

This chain joins TRBV5-4 and TRBJ2-1; 9 positions match TRBD2. The CDR3 sequence is 14 residues long. The V and J ends lost 0 bases and 8 bases, in that order; junction bases with no gene match: 3. Germline V CDR1 and CDR2: SGHNT, YYREEE (reference sequence). CDR3 in DNA: TGTGCCAGCAGCTTGGGACAGCGGGGGGATGAGCAGTTCTTC. It specifies CASSLGQRGDEQFF.

The V and J genes are TRBV3-1 (or the pseudogene TRBV3-2) and TRBJ1-2; D remains ambiguous. Trimming stripped 0 bases from V and 8 bases from J, with 13 bases between. This CDR3 has 14 residues. CDR1 is LGHDT and CDR2 is YNNKEL in the germline V gene (reference sequence). The CDR3 coding sequence is TGTGCCAGCAGCCAAGAATGGGTATACGGGGGCTACACCTTC. The encoded protein is CASSQEWVYGGYTF.

The chain is built from TRBV7-9 and TRBJ1-2; 9 bases agree with TRBD1. From germline, CDR1 is SEHNR and CDR2 FQNEAQ (reference sequence). The CDR3 spans 14 residues. V dropped 3 bases and J dropped 4; count of bases not matched to a gene: 3. Written as DNA, the CDR3 is TGTGCCAGCAGCTTGGGACAGGGACTCTATGGCTACACCTTC. This gives the protein CASSLGQGLYGYTF.

This chain links TRBV3-1 (or the pseudogene TRBV3-2) with TRBJ2-1, with 8 bases identical to TRBD2. Germline loops: CDR1 LGHDT, CDR2 YNNKEL (reference sequence). V was clipped by 1 base and J by 8 bases; unmatched bases: 13. This CDR3 region has 17 residues. The CDR3 region is CASSQGVMVAGYYEQFF. CDR3 nucleotides: TGTGCCAGCAGCCAAGGCGTGATGGTAGCGGGGTATTATGAGCAGTTCTTC.

J is TRBJ2-5 and V is TRBV4-1; TRBD1 matches at 7 bases. V lost 4 bases and J lost 5; bases outside the gene matches: 7. This CDR3 has 14 residues. Germline V lookup: CDR1 MGHRA, CDR2 YSYEKL. The CDR3 region is CASSLTGLVETQYF. CDR3 in DNA: TGCGCCAGCAGCCTGACAGGGTTGGTGGAGACCCAGTACTTC.

The chain links TRBV20-1 to TRBJ1-2; no firm D call. V gave up 3 bases and J gave up 0 bases, with 8 bases separating them. This CDR3 has 13 amino acids. Germline values: CDR1 DFQATT, CDR2 SNEGSKA (reference sequence). The CDR3 DNA is TGCAGTGCTAGTGGGCCGACTAACTATGGCTACACCTTC. Translating it yields CSASGPTNYGYTF.

The chain uses TRBV11-2 and TRBJ2-7; 9 bases are a match to TRBD1. Germline assignment: CDR1 SGHAT and CDR2 FQNNGV. V was clipped by 5 bases and J by 4 bases; unmatched bases: 18. This CDR3 has 18 amino acids. CDR3 coding DNA: TGTGCCAGCAGCCTAGGTAGCTATCGGGACAGGGTCTTTTACGAGCAGTACTTC. Translated: CASSLGSYRDRVFYEQYF.

The V and J genes are TRBV5-1 and TRBJ2-5; 14 bases fit TRBD2. CDR3 length: 17 amino acids. Germline V gives CDR1 SGHRS, CDR2 YFSETQ. J gave up 4 bases and V 0 bases, and 5 bases lay outside the gene matches. CDR3 residues: CASSLGLAGGLGETQYF. For the CDR3, the DNA is TGCGCCAGCAGCTTGGGACTAGCGGGGGGGCTTGGAGAGACCCAGTACTTC.

The chain is built from TRBV5-8 and TRBJ1-6, with 7 bases lining up with TRBD1. Trimming removed 3 bases from V and 8 bases from J; junction bases left unmatched: 17. Germline V gives CDR1 SGHTS, CDR2 YDEGEE. This CDR3 has 18 amino acids. For the CDR3, the DNA is TGTGCCAGCAGCTGGCGGGGCCTTGACAGGGAATCTTATTCACCCCTCCACTTT. This gives the protein CASSWRGLDRESYSPLHF.

This clone showed up just a few times. J is TRBJ2-1 and V is TRBV27; TRBD1 aligns across 11 bases. This CDR3 comprises 15 residues. CDR1 MNHEY and CDR2 SMNVEV come from the germline V gene (reference sequence). Losses at the gene ends were 6 bases for V and 4 bases for J; bases not matched to a gene: 5. CDR3 nucleotide sequence: TGTGCCAGCAGGTCCGGGACAGGGGGGTACAATGAGCAGTTCTTC. It is translated as CASRSGTGGYNEQFF.

The chain recombines TRBV7-9 with TRBJ2-7; 10 positions agree with TRBD1. There are 15 residues in the CDR3. The junction had 6 bases not matched to a gene; V was cut back by 5 bases and J by 2 bases. From germline, CDR1 is SEHNR and CDR2 FQNEAQ (reference sequence). The CDR3 DNA sequence: TGTGCCAGCAGCCCCGACAGGGGGCACCCCTACGAGCAGTACTTC. This encodes CASSPDRGHPYEQYF.

V gene TRBV7-3 combines with J gene TRBJ2-1; TRBD2 might be the D (6 bases). CDR3 length: 15 amino acids. CDR1 and CDR2 from the germline V gene are SGHTA and FQGTGA. The V and J ends lost 5 bases and 5 bases respectively, with 16 bases between them. CDR3 sequence reads: CASSRHSGLDNEQFF. The DNA of the CDR3 is TGTGCCAGCAGCCGTCATAGCGGACTGGACAATGAGCAGTTCTTC.

V gene TRBV15 combines with J gene TRBJ2-3; D gene ambiguous. In germline, CDR1 is LNHNV, CDR2 YYDKDF (reference sequence). V was pared by 1 base and J by 0 bases, with 11 bases between. This CDR3 has 16 residues. For the CDR3, the DNA is TGTGCCACCAGCAGAGCTAGGTGGCTTAGCACAGATACGCAGTATTTT. It specifies CATSRARWLSTDTQYF.